The 16 T cell receptor beta chains reported below all come from one sample, sequenced in a study of shared clonotypes between healthy human individuals. The naive CD8 fraction comprised CD45RO-negative cells positively selected for CCR7 and excluded terminally differentiated effector memory CD45RA+ cells. The data were produced by immunoSEQ multiplex PCR, yet TCRdb's version contains in-frame clones alone and is incomplete. This sample has roughly 2,000,000 clones, with around 93% found just once. The sample consisted of naive CD8+ T cells from PBMCs. These receptors were collected from a young man in good health. Some clones in this sample may be carry-over from other donors' samples.

The chain carries TRBV7-6 and TRBJ2-2, with TRBD2 matching over 16 bases. CDR3 length: 18 amino acids. The germline CDR1 and CDR2 sequences are SGHVS and FNYEAQ. The V gene end was trimmed by 5 bases and the J gene end by 5 bases; junction bases not matched to a gene: 8. The CDR3 here is CASSPGTSGRARTGELFF. In nucleotides, the CDR3 is TGTGCCAGCAGCCCCGGGACTAGCGGGAGGGCCCGAACCGGGGAGCTGTTTTTT.

The chain carries TRBV19 and TRBJ2-1; D may be TRBD2 (5 bases). There are 13 residues in the CDR3. The germline V and J ends were trimmed by 6 bases and 3 bases, with 9 bases remaining between them. Germline V gene data show CDR1 as LNHDA and CDR2 as SQIVND (reference sequence). DNA of the CDR3: TGTGCCAGTAGGCAGACTATCTACAATGAGCAGTTCTTC. It encodes CASRQTIYNEQFF.

With respect to this clone: The same CDR3 can be traced to other DNA sequences in this sample. The DNA of the CDR3 is TGTGCCAGCAGTGAGGGGACAGCCTACGAGCAGTACTTC. It translates to CASSEGTAYEQYF. V gene TRBV6-1 combines with J gene TRBJ2-7; 7 nucleotides match TRBD1. V shed 3 bases, J shed 2 bases, and the junction held 1 base outside the gene matches. The CDR3 consists of 13 residues. Germline lookup yields CDR1 MNHNS and CDR2 SASEGT.

The chain couples TRBV5-1 to TRBJ2-3; 10 nucleotides agree with TRBD1. Trimming cost V 2 bases and J 5 bases; bases outside gene matches: 8. The CDR3 runs 16 residues. Germline CDR1 SGHRS, CDR2 YFSETQ. As DNA, the CDR3 is TGCGCCAGCAGCTTAACGGGACAGGGGAGAATAGATACGCAGTATTTT. Protein: CASSLTGQGRIDTQYF. Supplemented by reference TRBV5-1 and TRBJ2-3, the full variable domain reads KAGVTQTPRYLIKTRGQQVTLSCSPISGHRSVSWYQQTPGQGLQFLFEYFSETQRNKGNFPGRFSGRQFSNSRSEMNVSTLELGDSALYLCASSLTGQGRIDTQYFGPGTRLTVL.

The chain uses TRBV29-1 and TRBJ1-1; D is unresolved. Per germline, CDR1 SQVTM and CDR2 ANQGSEA. With 7 bases removed from V and 7 bases from J, the gap between germline ends came to 13 bases. The CDR3 spans 11 residues. The CDR3 here is CSAFVTGEAFF. CDR3 DNA: TGCAGCGCTTTTGTGACCGGTGAAGCTTTCTTT.

V usage is TRBV5-5 and J usage is TRBJ2-7; D gene uncertain. Germline lookup yields CDR1 SGHKS and CDR2 YYEKEE (reference sequence). The length of the CDR3 is 15 residues. Trimming took 3 bases from V and 2 from J, leaving 15 bases between them. The CDR3 here is CASSSSGSPPYEQYF. The CDR3 DNA sequence: TGTGCCAGCAGCTCCTCCGGGTCCCCTCCCTACGAGCAGTACTTC.

This chain connects TRBV2 to TRBJ2-6, with no clear D. The CDR3 covers 16 residues. Trimming removed 6 bases from V and 0 bases from J, with 12 bases in between. Germline values: CDR1 SNHLY, CDR2 FYNNEI. The CDR3 region has the DNA TGTGCCAGCAGCGAAAACTGGAGCTCTGGGGCCAACGTCCTGACTTTC. This encodes CASSENWSSGANVLTF.

The sample holds a few counts of this clone. The chain carries TRBV19 and TRBJ2-2, with 8 bases matching TRBD2. This CDR3 comprises 13 residues. Per germline, CDR1 LNHDA and CDR2 SQIVND (reference sequence). V was clipped by 5 bases and J by 7 bases; unmatched bases: 3. The CDR3 nucleotides are TGTGCCAGTAGTCCGGGGACTAGCGGGGAGCTGTTTTTT. Translated, it gives CASSPGTSGELFF.

The J gene is TRBJ2-5, the V gene TRBV6-6; D possibly corresponds to TRBD1 (6 bases). Germline loops: CDR1 MNHNY, CDR2 SVGAGI (reference sequence). This CDR3 is 15 amino acids long. Trimming left V 2 bases short and J 5 bases short, with 15 bases between. CDR3 in DNA: TGTGCCAGCAGTTACCTACAGGGTTTGGGGGAGACCCAGTACTTC. As protein: CASSYLQGLGETQYF.

This chain connects TRBV7-8 to TRBJ2-7, with TRBD2 matching 7 bases. This CDR3 is built from 17 residues. CDR1 and CDR2 from the germline V gene are SGHVS and FQNEAQ. V was pared by 5 bases and J by 3 bases, with 16 bases of the junction left unmatched. The CDR3 DNA reads TGTGCCAGCAGCCCGGAATACGGACTTGCGGGAGACTACGAGCAGTACTTC. Its protein is CASSPEYGLAGDYEQYF.

V gene TRBV2 combines with J gene TRBJ1-2; D possibly corresponds to TRBD1 (6 bases). The CDR3 consists of 14 residues. Germline V gene sequence: CDR1 SNHLY, CDR2 FYNNEI. V shed 6 bases and J shed 4 bases, with 15 bases lying between them. CDR3 sequence reads: CASRPRGASYGYTF. CDR3 nucleotide sequence: TGTGCCAGCAGGCCGAGGGGGGCAAGCTATGGCTACACCTTC.

The rearrangement links TRBV27 to TRBJ1-5; D perhaps matches TRBD1 (6 bases). V lost 8 bases, J lost 7 bases, and 21 bases lay in between. Germline CDR1 and CDR2: MNHEY and SMNVEV (reference sequence). This CDR3 has 15 amino acids. The CDR3 nucleotides are TGTGCCAGCGGACTCGGGGGCGTGGGCCCCCAGCCCCAGCATTTT. As protein: CASGLGGVGPQPQHF.

The CDR3 protein is CASSHRATSSYEQYF. The CDR3 DNA sequence: TGTGCCAGCAGCCACCGGGCTACGAGCTCCTACGAGCAGTACTTC. The rearrangement links TRBV7-8 to TRBJ2-7; D gene ambiguous. Germline CDR1 SGHVS, CDR2 FQNEAQ. V was clipped by 5 bases and J by 0 bases, with 14 bases between them. The CDR3 runs 15 residues.

This chain connects TRBV18 to TRBJ1-1; D may be TRBD1 (5 bases). The CDR3 extends over 15 amino acids. CDR1 is KGHSH and CDR2 is LQKENI in the germline V gene. With 3 bases removed from V and 5 bases from J, the gap between germline ends came to 16 bases. The CDR3 sequence: CASSPGRFVPTEAFF. CDR3 in DNA: TGTGCCAGCTCACCGGGGCGGTTTGTCCCGACTGAAGCTTTCTTT.

The V gene is TRBV19, the J gene TRBJ2-3; 7 bases fit TRBD2. The V segment lost 11 bases and the J segment 6 bases; nucleotides outside the gene matches: 11. Germline V CDR1 and CDR2: LNHDA, SQIVND (reference sequence). The CDR3 is 13 amino acids. In nucleotides, the CDR3 is TGTGCCTCCCTGGGGGGGTCAGGGGATACGCAGTATTTT. Its protein is CASLGGSGDTQYF.

V is TRBV29-1 and J is TRBJ2-1; D not resolved. V dropped 1 base and J dropped 8 bases, with 9 bases sitting between them. The CDR3 runs 12 residues. CDR1 and CDR2 (germline): SQVTM, ANQGSEA. The CDR3, as DNA: TGCAGCGTTGAAGTGGGGTACCATGAGCAGTTCTTC. Amino acids: CSVEVGYHEQFF.